This T cell receptor (beta chain) was profiled in a study of monozygotic twins with inflammatory bowel disease (dated 2019 in TCRdb). General notes on the study: The full study comprised around 28 monozygotic twin pairs: nine German pairs (four IBD-concordant, five IBD-discordant) and 19 IBD-discordant Danish pairs. Disease-associated traits were sought mainly through comparisons between IBD patients and their genetically identical healthy co-twins within discordant pairs. Each individual had, on average, about 151 000 unique TCRalpha sequences and 181 000 unique TCRbeta sequences available for analysis. Study-wide findings and limitations: Fewer clonotypes were shared with other individuals by IBD patients than by healthy twins, most markedly in patients showing signs of disease activity. Measured by the inverse Simpson index, TCRbeta repertoire diversity was lower in IBD patients than in their healthy co-twins. Because patients received different immunosuppressive treatments, the repertoires may have picked up extra background noise and variability between individuals. The results gave no support for a single strong signal or clonotype linked to IBD. Concordant and discordant twins showed no difference in repertoire similarity, possibly because of limited statistical power. The analysis was unable to tell apart different T cell subtypes.

The receptor library was made with 5' RACE. For each TCR library, around 3,500 ng of total RNA was used. For each sample, cDNA synthesis was carried out in eight separate reactions using SMARTScribe reverse transcriptase. During cDNA synthesis, template switching introduced unique molecular identifiers that contained a 6-nucleotide sample barcode. TCRalpha and TCRbeta cDNA was amplified in two nested PCRs of about 17 and 10 cycles, and bead purification was carried out after each PCR. Before amplification, the cDNA was both treated with uracil DNA-glycosylase and purified with the QIAquick PCR purification kit. In the second PCR, Illumina TruSeq-compatible adapters and sample-specific barcodes were added. Library quality and concentration were assessed using TapeStation and Qubit, and 5 ng of each library was pooled. The pooled libraries were sequenced with 2 x 100 bp reads and custom sequencing primers on an Illumina HiSeq2500 single-index Rapid Run. The paper's processing steps were these. MiGEC version 1.2.6 was used for UMI-based consensus assembly to correct PCR and sequencing errors. MiXCR version 2.1.1 was used for V(D)J alignment, clonotype assembly and CDR3 extraction. Normalisation of gene usage, clonotype sharing and MAIT/NKT TCR abundance was achieved by analysing the top 1000, 10 000 and 20 000 clonotypes per sample. Diversity was computed as the inverse Simpson index with the vegan R package after downsampling to 27 000 UMIs. Paired Mann-Whitney U tests on discordant twin pairs were used, with Benjamini-Hochberg multiple-testing correction. After reprocessing by TCRdb, each CDR3 protein sequence is one entry, and no DNA is given. TCRdb's processing, not the authors', yielded these V and J calls. This sample's records show some 400,000 distinct CDR3 sequences. The leading ten clones occupy more than 2% of the sample.

As encoded in the germline V gene (reference sequence), CDR1 is DFQATT while CDR2 is SNEGSKA. There are 13 amino acids in the CDR3, from cysteine to phenylalanine inclusive. No DNA is given. From each donor, an approximately 2.5 ml peripheral blood sample was collected into PAXgene tubes and kept at -80 degrees C. Without T cell sorting, total RNA was isolated from whole blood using the PAXgene blood miRNA kit on an automated QIAcube. Peripheral blood from monozygotic twin pairs who were concordant or discordant for inflammatory bowel disease underwent deep TCRalpha and TCRbeta repertoire profiling using unique molecular barcoding. Smoking habits were recorded for all twin pairs, with individuals classified as current, former or never smokers. Comment on this clonotype: The antigen it recognizes is unknown.

The source of this sequence is a human donor with ulcerative colitis or Crohn's disease, or a healthy co-twin of an affected twin (not recorded which). The chain is made from TRBV20-1 and TRBJ2-1. The sequencing sample was made of blood. This receptor has the CDR3 CSASGGSYNEQFF.